A selection of T cell receptor beta chains follows, all from one sample in a study of human T cells and chemical hapten exposure. A single record per CDR3 protein comes from TCRdb applying MiXCR to the RACE reads. The sample has about 270,000 distinct CDR3 sequences, approximately 8% seen once; the top ten hold around 1.2%. This material consisted of whole blood, taken in connection with sensitization to the hapten diphenylcyclopropenone (DPC). The receptors derive from a man between 18 and 29 years old with alopecia areata. Some clones in this sample may be carry-over from other donors' samples. Both conserved end residues are part of each CDR3. D genes are given only for firm matches. Clone size is given for some rows only: seen once, a few or many times, or a class if the clone is expanded.

length: 13
D: .
V: TRBV10-3
size: .
J: TRBJ1-1
CDR3: CAITVQASTEAFF
DNA: TGTGCCATCACAGTCCAGGCGTCCACTGAAGCTTTCTTT

length: 15
D: .
V: TRBV7-3
size: few
J: TRBJ1-1
CDR3: CASSSYGGMNTEAFF
DNA: TGTGCCAGCAGCTCTTATGGGGGGATGAACACTGAAGCTTTCTTT

length: 12
D: .
V: TRBV12-3/TRBV12-4
size: .
J: TRBJ2-3
CDR3: CASTEYTDTQYF
DNA: TGTGCCAGCACCGAATACACAGATACGCAGTATTTT

length: 15
D: .
V: TRBV7-2
size: few
J: TRBJ2-1
CDR3: CASSFISRQGNEQFF
DNA: TGTGCCAGCAGCTTTATTAGTAGGCAGGGGAATGAGCAGTTCTTC

length: 13
D: .
V: TRBV6-4
size: many
J: TRBJ2-3
CDR3: CASSVADTDTQYF
DNA: TGTGCCAGCAGTGTTGCGGACACAGATACGCAGTATTTT

length: 15
D: TRBD1
V: TRBV5-1
size: .
J: TRBJ2-2
CDR3: CASGPTGVGTGELIF
DNA: TGCGCCAGCGGCCCGACAGGGGTGGGCACCGGGGAGCTGATTTTT

length: 15
D: TRBD1
V: TRBV5-1
size: .
J: TRBJ1-2
CDR3: CASSSRQGANYGYTF
DNA: TGCGCCAGCAGCTCAAGACAGGGAGCTAACTATGGCTACACCTTC

length: 14
D: .
V: TRBV24-1
size: many
J: TRBJ2-3
CDR3: CATGHPLGTDTQYF
DNA: TGTGCCACCGGACACCCTTTGGGCACAGATACGCAGTATTTT

length: 15
D: TRBD2
V: TRBV15
size: few
J: TRBJ2-5
CDR3: CATSRDAGGPETQYF
DNA: TGTGCCACCAGCAGAGATGCGGGGGGGCCGGAGACCCAGTACTTC

length: 15
D: .
V: TRBV20-1
size: .
J: TRBJ1-3
CDR3: CSAETKTGSGNTIYF
DNA: TGCAGTGCCGAGACTAAAACAGGTTCTGGAAACACCATATATTTT

length: 16
D: .
V: TRBV6-5
size: .
J: TRBJ1-3
CDR3: CASSYSGLAGGNTIYF
DNA: TGTGCCAGCAGTTACTCTGGGCTCGCGGGGGGAAACACCATATATTTT

length: 14
D: .
V: TRBV6-1
size: few
J: TRBJ1-6
CDR3: CASSLQGSSSPLHF
DNA: TGTGCCAGCAGCTTACAGGGTTCAAGTTCACCCCTCCACTTT

length: 14
D: TRBD1
V: TRBV7-2
size: few
J: TRBJ2-5
CDR3: CASSLVTGQETQYF
DNA: TGTGCCAGCAGCTTAGTGACAGGGCAAGAGACCCAGTACTTC

length: 16
D: TRBD1
V: TRBV29-1
size: many
J: TRBJ2-1
CDR3: CSASYPRTGQDNEQFF
DNA: TGCAGCGCATCCTATCCCCGGACAGGGCAGGACAATGAGCAGTTCTTC

length: 14
D: TRBD1
V: TRBV12-5
size: few
J: TRBJ1-1
CDR3: CASGLGTGGTEAFF
DNA: TGTGCTAGTGGTTTGGGGACAGGCGGAACTGAAGCTTTCTTT

length: 13
D: .
V: TRBV9
size: many
J: TRBJ1-2
CDR3: CASRGGTEYGYTF
DNA: TGTGCCAGCCGAGGAGGGACGGAATATGGCTACACCTTC

length: 14
D: .
V: TRBV28
size: .
J: TRBJ1-4
CDR3: CASSIQDGGRKLFF
DNA: TGTGCCAGCAGTATCCAGGACGGGGGGCGAAAACTGTTTTTT

length: 14
D: .
V: TRBV12-3/TRBV12-4
size: .
J: TRBJ2-1
CDR3: CASAPGGTYNEQFF
DNA: TGTGCCAGCGCTCCAGGGGGGACCTACAATGAGCAGTTCTTC

length: 15
D: .
V: TRBV7-2
size: many
J: TRBJ1-5
CDR3: CASSLAGNSNQPQHF
DNA: TGCGCCAGCAGCTTGGCGGGGAATAGCAATCAGCCCCAGCATTTT

length: 14
D: .
V: TRBV6-1
size: .
J: TRBJ2-1
CDR3: CASTMTALDNEQFF
DNA: TGTGCCAGCACTATGACAGCCTTAGACAATGAGCAGTTCTTC

length: 14
D: TRBD1
V: TRBV7-9
size: many
J: TRBJ2-7
CDR3: CASSSGQGAYEQYF
DNA: TGTGCCAGCAGCTCGGGACAGGGGGCCTACGAGCAGTACTTC

length: 15
D: .
V: TRBV10-3
size: .
J: TRBJ2-2
CDR3: CAISDQRSNTGELFF
DNA: TGTGCCATCAGTGATCAGAGATCGAACACCGGGGAGCTGTTTTTT

length: 14
D: .
V: TRBV3-1
size: few
J: TRBJ1-1
CDR3: CASSQVGQNTEAFF
DNA: TGTGCCAGCAGCCAAGTTGGGCAGAACACTGAAGCTTTCTTT

length: 14
D: .
V: TRBV11-2
size: few
J: TRBJ2-3
CDR3: CASSFGVSTDTQYF
DNA: TGTGCCAGCAGCTTCGGGGTAAGCACAGATACGCAGTATTTT

length: 15
D: TRBD1
V: TRBV6-2/TRBV6-3
size: many
J: TRBJ2-6
CDR3: CASRDRATGANVLTF
DNA: TGTGCCAGCAGGGACAGGGCTACTGGGGCCAACGTCCTGACTTTC

length: 15
D: .
V: TRBV4-3
size: .
J: TRBJ2-3
CDR3: CASSQERAGTDTQYF
DNA: TGCGCCAGCAGCCAGGAGAGAGCCGGGACAGATACGCAGTATTTT